These 14 T cell receptor beta chains were all obtained from the same sample, sequenced in a study of blood T cell repertoires in COVID-19. Clones were read by immunoSEQ multiplex PCR, and TCRdb kept only the in-frame ones, dropping some. The table lists about 120,000 clones, 75% to 90% of them singletons. Source material: peripheral blood. These receptors originate from a human donor with acute or convalescent COVID-19. The donor label of this sample is uncertain.

The J gene is TRBJ2-7, the V gene TRBV9, with 7 bases that match TRBD1. Germline CDR1 reads SGDLS; CDR2 reads YYNGEE. V lost 0 bases, J lost 6 bases, and 9 bases stayed unmatched. CDR3 length equals 15 residues. Here the CDR3 DNA reads TGTGCCAGCAGCGTAGGAAGGGGGCACGGAGGCGAGCAGTACTTC. Protein product: CASSVGRGHGGEQYF. The whole variable domain, filled in from reference TRBV9 and TRBJ2-7, reads DSGVTQTPKHLITATGQRVTLRCSPRSGDLSVYWYQQSLDQGLQFLIQYYNGEERAKGNILERFSAQQFPDLHSELNLSSLELGDSALYFCASSVGRGHGGEQYFGPGTRLTVT.

The gene calls are TRBV21-1 and TRBJ1-5. TRBV21-1 is a pseudogene segment. The CDR3 has 12 amino acids. CDR3 protein: CASSSEGQPQHF. The CDR3 bases are TGTGCCAGTAGTTCGGAGGGCCAGCCCCAGCATTTT.

The chain couples TRBV21-1 to TRBJ2-5; the table's D call of TRBD2 was not tested on the DNA. TRBV21-1 is given as a pseudogene. The CDR3 is made up of 17 amino acids. The CDR3 nucleotides read TGTGCCAGCAGCAAAGTCCGGCGGGGGAAGACAAGAGATGGCCAGTACTTC. Its protein is CASSKVRRGKTRDGQYF.

This rearrangement joins TRBV18 to TRBJ1-5, with D perhaps TRBD1 (5 bases). The CDR3 totals 17 residues. CDR1 KGHSH and CDR2 LQKENI come from the germline V gene. Trimming stripped 3 bases from V and 0 bases from J, with 15 bases between. The chain's CDR3 is CASSPYRQASSNQPQHF. CDR3 nucleotide sequence: TGTGCCAGCTCACCTTACAGGCAGGCGAGTAGCAATCAGCCCCAGCATTTT.

V gene TRBV28 combines with J gene TRBJ1-1; the D gene is possibly TRBD1 (5 bases). This CDR3 is 16 amino acids long. V was shortened by 1 base and J by 0 bases, with 12 bases between the two germline ends. The germline V gene encodes CDR1 MDHEN and CDR2 SYDVKM. CDR3 sequence: CASSLLSPGVNTEAFF. The CDR3, as DNA: TGTGCCAGCAGTTTATTGTCGCCGGGGGTGAACACTGAAGCTTTCTTT.

The chain couples TRBV3-1 (or the pseudogene TRBV3-2) to TRBJ2-7; 8 bases line up with TRBD2. This CDR3 comprises 13 residues. Per germline, CDR1 LGHDT and CDR2 YNNKEL (reference sequence). V lost 11 bases to trimming and J lost 3 bases; unmatched junction nucleotides: 9. CDR3 residues: CASGGARDYEQYF. The CDR3 DNA reads as TGTGCCTCCGGGGGGGCGAGGGACTACGAGCAGTACTTC.

CDR3 bases: TGTGCCAGCAGGTCACAGGTTACCGGCAGGGTTAGTGGCTACACCTTC. It yields the protein CASRSQVTGRVSGYTF. The rearrangement joins TRBV28 to TRBJ1-2; D might be TRBD1 (5 bases). Germline CDR1 and CDR2: MDHEN and SYDVKM. This CDR3 region has 16 residues. Trimming removed 6 bases at V and 7 bases at J, with 24 bases between.

The chain links TRBV7-9 to TRBJ2-5; no reliable D call. CDR1 SEHNR and CDR2 FQNEAQ come from the germline V gene (reference sequence). V lost 4 bases, J lost 1 base, and 10 bases lay in between. The CDR3 covers 14 residues. CDR3 protein: CASSYGPSQETQYF. The CDR3 nucleotides are TGTGCCAGCAGCTATGGCCCTTCCCAAGAGACCCAGTACTTC.

The gene calls are TRBV18 and TRBJ1-2, with 7 bases aligning to TRBD1. V shed 4 bases and J 4 bases; nucleotides not matched to a gene: 3. This CDR3 is built from 13 residues. Per the germline V gene, CDR1 is KGHSH and CDR2 is LQKENI. CDR3 region: CASSLRDSYGYTF. The CDR3 DNA reads as TGTGCCAGCTCACTCCGGGACAGCTATGGCTACACCTTC. Filled out from reference TRBV18 and TRBJ1-2, the complete variable domain reads NAGVMQNPRHLVRRRGQEARLRCSPMKGHSHVYWYRQLPEEGLKFMVYLQKENIIDESGMPKERFSAEFPKEGPSILRIQQVVRGDSAAYFCASSLRDSYGYTFGSGTRLTVV.

The chain combines TRBV18 with TRBJ1-5; the match to TRBD1 covers 9 bases. V was pared by 6 bases and J by 7 bases, with 10 bases of the junction left unmatched. Germline CDR1 KGHSH, CDR2 LQKENI. CDR3 size: 15 residues. CDR3 coding DNA: TGTGCCAGCTCGCCCGGGACAGGGTTAGGCCAGCCCCAGCATTTT. Protein product: CASSPGTGLGQPQHF.

The chain couples TRBV7-2 to TRBJ1-1; D uncertain. This CDR3 has 14 residues. From germline, CDR1 is SGHTA and CDR2 FQGNSA. Trimming removed 5 bases at V and 0 bases at J, with 10 bases between. The CDR3, as DNA: TGTGCCAGCAGCCGGGGTAGGGTGAACACTGAAGCTTTCTTT. Its protein product is CASSRGRVNTEAFF.

The chain joins TRBV2 to TRBJ1-3; possible D gene TRBD1, 6 bases. CDR1 is SNHLY and CDR2 is FYNNEI in the germline V gene. This CDR3 spans 14 amino acids. The ends were cut back, 5 bases at V and 0 bases at J, with 8 bases in the middle. CDR3 nucleotides: TGTGCCAGCAGTTCGGGACACTCTGGAAACACCATATATTTT. Its translation is CASSSGHSGNTIYF.

This clone appeared a single time. The chain uses TRBV27 and TRBJ1-6; 11 nucleotides agree with TRBD1. CDR3 size: 16 residues. CDR1 MNHEY and CDR2 SMNVEV come from the germline V gene (reference sequence). V was pared by 5 bases and J by 6 bases, with 6 bases of the junction left unmatched. This CDR3 reads CASSGGQGGINSPLHF. The CDR3 DNA reads as TGTGCCAGCAGTGGGGGACAGGGGGGAATTAATTCACCCCTCCACTTT.

The chain combines TRBV28 with TRBJ1-2; 9 bases are shared with TRBD1. CDR1 and CDR2 from the germline V gene are MDHEN and SYDVKM. This CDR3 has 14 amino acids. The trim removed 1 base at V and 5 bases at J, leaving 2 bases unmatched. This chain's CDR3 is CASSLLGQGYGYTF. The CDR3 DNA sequence: TGTGCCAGCAGTTTATTGGGACAGGGATATGGCTACACCTTC.